A single sample is the source of the 11 T cell receptor beta chains below, sequenced in a study of blood T cell repertoires in COVID-19. This table comes from immunoSEQ multiplex PCR, and its TCRdb copy is limited to in-frame clones, with some not included. Found here are 110,000 to 150,000 clones, around 86% of them singletons; the top ten hold roughly 4%. Material: peripheral blood. These receptors came from an elderly woman with acute or convalescent COVID-19.

J is TRBJ2-7 and V is TRBV27; 7 bases match TRBD1. Germline V lookup: CDR1 MNHEY, CDR2 SMNVEV (reference sequence). The CDR3 is 14 amino acids. The trim removed 3 bases at V and 4 bases at J, leaving 6 bases unmatched. The DNA of the CDR3 is TGTGCCAGCAGTTTCACAGGGACAGAGTACGAGCAGTACTTC. Translating it yields CASSFTGTEYEQYF.

The V call is TRBV5-5, the J call TRBJ1-1, with 7 bases fitting TRBD1. With V trimmed by 4 bases and J by 6 bases, 9 bases remained unmatched. The CDR3 is made up of 14 amino acids. Germline CDR1 SGHKS, CDR2 YYEKEE (reference sequence). The CDR3: CASSTTGTASEAFF. The DNA for the CDR3 is TGTGCCAGCAGCACCACCGGGACAGCCTCTGAAGCTTTCTTT. Based on the CDR3 plus reference TRBV5-5 and TRBJ1-1, the full variable domain is DAGVTQSPTHLIKTRGQQVTLRCSPISGHKSVSWYQQVLGQGPQFIFQYYEKEERGRGNFPDRFSARQFPNYSSELNVNALLLGDSALYLCASSTTGTASEAFFGQGTRLTVV.

The gene calls are TRBV2 and TRBJ2-5; D is perhaps TRBD1 (6 bases). The CDR3 length is 12 residues. Trimming stripped 6 bases from V and 5 bases from J, with 10 bases between. The germline V gene encodes CDR1 SNHLY and CDR2 FYNNEI. The CDR3 DNA reads TGTGCCAGCAGCCTCCAGGGGGAGACCCAGTACTTC. This sequence encodes CASSLQGETQYF.

This chain connects TRBV18 to TRBJ1-4; unclear D gene. The V gene's germline CDR1 is KGHSH and CDR2 LQKENI. The CDR3 is 13 amino acids. The V end lost 2 bases, the J end lost 6 bases, and 7 bases lay between the germline ends. The CDR3 loop reads CASSPGEDEKLFF. The CDR3 nucleotides read TGTGCCAGCTCACCAGGGGAGGATGAAAAACTGTTTTTT.

J is TRBJ2-1 and V is TRBV4-2, with TRBD2 matching over 7 bases. The germline V gene encodes CDR1 LGHNA and CDR2 YNFKEQ. After removal of 1 base from V and 0 bases from J, the junction contained 3 bases not matched to a gene. The CDR3 has 16 residues. The CDR3 region has the DNA TGTGCCAGCAGCCAAGCCGGCGGGGGCTCCTACAATGAGCAGTTCTTC. This sequence encodes CASSQAGGGSYNEQFF.

DNA of the CDR3: TGCGCCAGCAGCCAAGGACAGGCTGCTAATGAAAAACTGTTTTTT. It codes for CASSQGQAANEKLFF. The chain joins TRBV4-1 to TRBJ1-4, with TRBD1 as a possible D gene (6 bases). The CDR3 runs 15 residues. V lost 1 base and J lost 3, with 9 bases in between. The germline V gene has CDR1 MGHRA and CDR2 YSYEKL.

The chain carries TRBV10-3 and TRBJ2-7; D uncertain. This CDR3 region has 14 residues. Trimming stripped 2 bases from V and 2 bases from J, with 10 bases between. Germline CDR1 reads ENHRY; CDR2 reads SYGVKD. The CDR3 sequence: CAISEGTVPYEQYF. CDR3 coding DNA: TGTGCCATCAGTGAGGGCACAGTTCCCTACGAGCAGTACTTC.

The chain carries TRBV14 and TRBJ2-7; perhaps TRBD1 as D (5 bases). The V gene's germline CDR1 is SGHDN and CDR2 FVKESK. The CDR3 length is 15 residues. Trimming removed 3 bases from V and 4 bases from J, with 16 bases in between. This chain's CDR3 is CASSQVGAVPYEQYF. The CDR3 coding sequence is TGTGCCAGCAGCCAGGTAGGGGCCGTTCCTTACGAGCAGTACTTC.

The gene calls are TRBV15 and TRBJ1-2; TRBD1 might be the D (5 bases). The CDR3 sequence is 11 residues long. V lost 8 bases and J 6 bases, leaving 10 bases between the germline ends. Germline CDR1 is LNHNV and CDR2 is YYDKDF (reference sequence). The CDR3 DNA reads as TGTGCCACCGGACACCGCGATGGCTACACCTTC. Translating it yields CATGHRDGYTF.

This chain joins TRBV27 and TRBJ2-7; unclear D gene. Germline CDR1 reads MNHEY; CDR2 reads SMNVEV (reference sequence). Trimming left V 6 bases short and J 7 bases short, with 16 bases between. This CDR3 has 13 residues. CDR3 protein: CASRLGRDGEQYF. CDR3 DNA: TGTGCCAGCAGGCTTGGTCGAGACGGGGAGCAGTACTTC.

The J gene is TRBJ1-5, the V gene TRBV19; D not resolved. This CDR3 is 15 amino acids long. Germline values: CDR1 LNHDA, CDR2 SQIVND (reference sequence). Trimming stripped 3 bases from V and 2 bases from J, with 11 bases between. CDR3 DNA: TGTGCCAGTAGTATCCAACCCCGGGGCAATCAGCCCCAGCATTTT. Protein sequence: CASSIQPRGNQPQHF.